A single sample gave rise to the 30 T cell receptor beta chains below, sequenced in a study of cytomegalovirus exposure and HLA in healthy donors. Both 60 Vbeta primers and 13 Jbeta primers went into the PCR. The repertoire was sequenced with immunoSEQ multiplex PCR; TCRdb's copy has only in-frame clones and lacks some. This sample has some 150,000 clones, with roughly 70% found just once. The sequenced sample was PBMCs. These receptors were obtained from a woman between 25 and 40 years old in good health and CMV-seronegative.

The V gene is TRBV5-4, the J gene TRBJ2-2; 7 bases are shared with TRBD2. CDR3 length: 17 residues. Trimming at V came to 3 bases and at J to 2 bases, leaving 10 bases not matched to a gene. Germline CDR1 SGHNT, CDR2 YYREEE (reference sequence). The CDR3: CASSSRSGGGNTGELFF. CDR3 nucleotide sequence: TGTGCCAGCAGCTCCCGCTCTGGCGGGGGAAACACCGGGGAGCTGTTTTTT.

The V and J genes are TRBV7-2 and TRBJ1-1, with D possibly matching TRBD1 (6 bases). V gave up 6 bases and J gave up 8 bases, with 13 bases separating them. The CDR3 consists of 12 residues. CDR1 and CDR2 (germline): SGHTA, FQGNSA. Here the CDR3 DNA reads TGTGCCAGCAGGTCAGGACAGCTCGAAGCTTTCTTT. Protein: CASRSGQLEAFF. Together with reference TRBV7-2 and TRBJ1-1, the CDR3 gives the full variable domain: GAGVSQSPSNKVTEKGKDVELRCDPISGHTALYWYRQSLGQGLEFLIYFQGNSAPDKSGLPSDRFSAERTGGSVSTLTIQRTQQEDSAVYLCASRSGQLEAFFGQGTRLTVV.

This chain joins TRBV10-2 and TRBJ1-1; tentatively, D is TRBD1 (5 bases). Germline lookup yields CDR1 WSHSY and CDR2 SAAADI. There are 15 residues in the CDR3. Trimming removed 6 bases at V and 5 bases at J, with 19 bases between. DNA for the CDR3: TGCGCCAGCAGGAGGGGAGGGTTGAATTTAACTGAAGCTTTCTTT. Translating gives CASRRGGLNLTEAFF.

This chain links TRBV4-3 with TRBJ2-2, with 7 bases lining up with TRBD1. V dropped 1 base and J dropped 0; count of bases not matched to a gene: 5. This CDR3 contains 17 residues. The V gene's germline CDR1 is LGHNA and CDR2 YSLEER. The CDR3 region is CASSQVVGTANTGELFF. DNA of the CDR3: TGCGCCAGCAGCCAAGTGGTCGGGACAGCGAACACCGGGGAGCTGTTTTTT.

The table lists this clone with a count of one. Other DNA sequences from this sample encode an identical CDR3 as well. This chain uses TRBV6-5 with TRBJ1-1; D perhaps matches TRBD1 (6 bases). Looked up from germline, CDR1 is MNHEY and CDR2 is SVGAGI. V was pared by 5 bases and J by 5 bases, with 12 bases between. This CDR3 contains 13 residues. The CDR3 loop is CASSRSRGTEAFF. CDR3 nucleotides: TGTGCCAGCAGTCGGTCCAGGGGAACTGAAGCTTTCTTT.

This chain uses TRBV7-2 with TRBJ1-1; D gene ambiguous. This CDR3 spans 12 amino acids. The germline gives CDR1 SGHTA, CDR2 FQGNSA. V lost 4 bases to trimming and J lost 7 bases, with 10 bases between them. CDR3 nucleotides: TGTGCCAGCAGCTGGACCGCGGGTGAAGCTTTCTTT. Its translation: CASSWTAGEAFF.

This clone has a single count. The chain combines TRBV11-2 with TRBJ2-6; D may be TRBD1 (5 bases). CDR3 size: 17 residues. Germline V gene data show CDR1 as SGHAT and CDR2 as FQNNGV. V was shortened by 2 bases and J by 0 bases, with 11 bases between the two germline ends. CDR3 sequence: CASSLRGLNSGANVLTF. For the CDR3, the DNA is TGTGCCAGCAGCTTAAGGGGCCTAAACTCTGGGGCCAACGTCCTGACTTTC.

The CDR3 here is CATSLRTGYNQPQHF. CDR3 nucleotide sequence: TGTGCCACCAGCTTACGGACAGGGTATAATCAGCCCCAGCATTTT. The V and J genes are TRBV15 and TRBJ1-5, with 8 bases identical to TRBD1. The CDR3 is made up of 15 amino acids. V was clipped by 5 bases and J by 4 bases; unmatched bases: 7. Germline lookup yields CDR1 LNHNV and CDR2 YYDKDF (reference sequence). Full variable domain (missing parts from reference TRBV15 and TRBJ1-5): DAMVIQNPRYQVTQFGKPVTLSCSQTLNHNVMYWYQQKSSQAPKLLFHYYDKDFNNEADTPDNFQSRRPNTSFCFLDIRSPGLGDTAMYLCATSLRTGYNQPQHFGDGTRLSIL.

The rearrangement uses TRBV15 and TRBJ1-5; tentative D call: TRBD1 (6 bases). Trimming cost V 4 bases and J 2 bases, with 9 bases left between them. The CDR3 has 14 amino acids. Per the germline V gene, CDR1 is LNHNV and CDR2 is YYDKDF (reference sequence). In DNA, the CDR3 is TGTGCCACCAGCATACGACAGGGCAATCAGCCCCAGCATTTT. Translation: CATSIRQGNQPQHF.

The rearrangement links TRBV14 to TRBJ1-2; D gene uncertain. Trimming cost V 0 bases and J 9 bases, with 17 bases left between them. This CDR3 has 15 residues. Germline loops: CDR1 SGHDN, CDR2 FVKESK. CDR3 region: CASSQDNWSGQSYTF. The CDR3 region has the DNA TGTGCCAGCAGCCAAGATAATTGGAGCGGCCAGAGCTACACCTTC.

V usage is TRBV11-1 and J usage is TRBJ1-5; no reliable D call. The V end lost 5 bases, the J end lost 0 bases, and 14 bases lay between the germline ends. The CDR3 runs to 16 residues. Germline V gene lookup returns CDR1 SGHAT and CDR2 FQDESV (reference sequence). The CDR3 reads CASSRRIPYSNQPQHF. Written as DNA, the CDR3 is TGTGCCAGCAGCCGCAGGATTCCTTATAGCAATCAGCCCCAGCATTTT.

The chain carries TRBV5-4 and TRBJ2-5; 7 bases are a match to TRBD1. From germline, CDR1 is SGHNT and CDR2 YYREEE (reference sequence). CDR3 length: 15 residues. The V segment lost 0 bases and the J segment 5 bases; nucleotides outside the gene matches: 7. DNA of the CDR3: TGTGCCAGCAGCTTGGCAGGGGGTAGTGGGGAGACCCAGTACTTC. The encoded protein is CASSLAGGSGETQYF.

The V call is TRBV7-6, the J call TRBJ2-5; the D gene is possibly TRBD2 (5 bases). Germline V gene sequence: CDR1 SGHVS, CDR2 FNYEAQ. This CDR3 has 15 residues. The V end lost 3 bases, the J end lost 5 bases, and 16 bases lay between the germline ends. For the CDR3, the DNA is TGTGCCAGCAGCTTCACCCTCGGGGTGGTTGAGACCCAGTACTTC. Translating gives CASSFTLGVVETQYF.

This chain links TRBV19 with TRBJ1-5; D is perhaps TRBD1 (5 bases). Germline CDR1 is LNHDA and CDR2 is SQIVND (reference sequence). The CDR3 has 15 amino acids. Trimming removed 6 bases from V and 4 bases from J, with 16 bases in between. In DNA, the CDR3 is TGTGCCAGTAGCCCCCCCGACAGTCTAAATCAGCCCCAGCATTTT. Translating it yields CASSPPDSLNQPQHF.

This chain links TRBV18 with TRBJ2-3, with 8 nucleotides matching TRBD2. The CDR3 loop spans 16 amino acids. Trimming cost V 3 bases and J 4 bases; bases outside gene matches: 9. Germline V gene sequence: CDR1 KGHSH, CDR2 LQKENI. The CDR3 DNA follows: TGTGCCAGCTCACCTAATAGTGGCGGGAGGCCAGATACGCAGTATTTT. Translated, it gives CASSPNSGGRPDTQYF.

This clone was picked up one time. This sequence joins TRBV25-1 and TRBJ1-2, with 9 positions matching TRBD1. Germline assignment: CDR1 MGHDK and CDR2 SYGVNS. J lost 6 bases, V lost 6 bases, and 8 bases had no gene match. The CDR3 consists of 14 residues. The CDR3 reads CASRGRGQGNGYTF. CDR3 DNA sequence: TGTGCCAGCAGAGGTAGGGGACAGGGCAATGGCTACACCTTC.

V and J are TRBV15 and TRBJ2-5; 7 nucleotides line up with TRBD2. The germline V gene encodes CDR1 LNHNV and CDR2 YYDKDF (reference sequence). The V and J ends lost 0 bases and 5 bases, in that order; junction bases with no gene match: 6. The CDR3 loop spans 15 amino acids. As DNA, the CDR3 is TGTGCCACCAGCAGAGACGCGGGGGATCGGGAGACCCAGTACTTC. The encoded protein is CATSRDAGDRETQYF.

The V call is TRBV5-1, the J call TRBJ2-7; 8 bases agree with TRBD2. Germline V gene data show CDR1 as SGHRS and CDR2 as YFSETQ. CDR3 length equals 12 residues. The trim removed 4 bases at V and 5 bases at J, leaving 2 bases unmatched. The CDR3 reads CASSPGGDEQYF. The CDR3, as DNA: TGCGCCAGCAGCCCCGGGGGGGACGAGCAGTACTTC.

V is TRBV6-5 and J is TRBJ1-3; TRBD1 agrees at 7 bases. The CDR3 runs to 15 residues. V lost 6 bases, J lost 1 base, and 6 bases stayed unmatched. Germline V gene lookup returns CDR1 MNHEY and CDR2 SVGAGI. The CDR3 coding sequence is TGTGCCAGCAGCAGAGGGGGCCGATCTGGAAACACCATATATTTT. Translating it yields CASSRGGRSGNTIYF.

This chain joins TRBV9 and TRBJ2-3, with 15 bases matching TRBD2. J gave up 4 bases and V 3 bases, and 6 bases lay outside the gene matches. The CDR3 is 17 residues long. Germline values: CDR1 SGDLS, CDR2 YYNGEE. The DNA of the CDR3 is TGTGCCAGCAGCGCCGGACTAGCGGGGGGGAGGGCAGATACGCAGTATTTT. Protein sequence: CASSAGLAGGRADTQYF.

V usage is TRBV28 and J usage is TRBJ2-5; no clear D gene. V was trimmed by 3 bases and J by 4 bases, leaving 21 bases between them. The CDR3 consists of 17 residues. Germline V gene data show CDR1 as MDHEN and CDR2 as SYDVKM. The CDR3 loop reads CASSLAGGANPTETQYF. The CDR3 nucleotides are TGTGCCAGCAGTTTGGCTGGCGGCGCCAACCCCACAGAGACCCAGTACTTC.

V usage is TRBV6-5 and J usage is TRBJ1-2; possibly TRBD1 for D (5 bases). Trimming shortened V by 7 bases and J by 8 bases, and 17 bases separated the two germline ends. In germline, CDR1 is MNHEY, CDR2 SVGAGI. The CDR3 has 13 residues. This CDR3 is CASTTGGGWGYTF. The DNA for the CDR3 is TGTGCCAGCACAACGGGGGGAGGGTGGGGCTACACCTTC.

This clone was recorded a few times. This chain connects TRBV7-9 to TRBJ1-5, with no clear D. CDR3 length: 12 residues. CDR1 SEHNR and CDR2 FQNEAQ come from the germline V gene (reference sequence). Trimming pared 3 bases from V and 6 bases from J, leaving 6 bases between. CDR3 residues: CASSLEVQPQHF. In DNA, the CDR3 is TGTGCCAGCAGCTTGGAGGTTCAGCCCCAGCATTTT.

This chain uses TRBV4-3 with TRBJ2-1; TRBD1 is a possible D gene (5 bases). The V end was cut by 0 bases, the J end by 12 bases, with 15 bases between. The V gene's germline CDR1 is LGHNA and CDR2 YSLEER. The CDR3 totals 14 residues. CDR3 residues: CASSQDPGLRGQFF. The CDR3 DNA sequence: TGCGCCAGCAGCCAAGATCCTGGCCTTAGGGGGCAGTTCTTC.

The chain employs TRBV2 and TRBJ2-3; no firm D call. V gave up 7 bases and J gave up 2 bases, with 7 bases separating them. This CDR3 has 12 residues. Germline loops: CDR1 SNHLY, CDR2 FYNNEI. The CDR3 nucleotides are TGTGCCAGCACGAGTACCACAGATACGCAGTATTTT. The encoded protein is CASTSTTDTQYF.

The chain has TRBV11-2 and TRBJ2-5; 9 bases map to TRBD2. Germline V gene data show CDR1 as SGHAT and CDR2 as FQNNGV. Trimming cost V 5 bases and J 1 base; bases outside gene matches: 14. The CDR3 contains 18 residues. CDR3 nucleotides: TGTGCCAGCAGCAAACTTGGGTTTGCGGGAGGGGGCCAAGAGACCCAGTACTTC. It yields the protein CASSKLGFAGGGQETQYF.

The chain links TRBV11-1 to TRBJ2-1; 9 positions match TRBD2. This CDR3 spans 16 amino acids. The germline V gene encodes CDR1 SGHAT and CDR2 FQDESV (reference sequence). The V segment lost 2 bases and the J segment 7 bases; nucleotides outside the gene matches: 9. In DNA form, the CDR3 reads TGTGCCAGCAGCTTATTTGTAGCGGGAGCAGTAAATGAGCAGTTCTTC. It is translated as CASSLFVAGAVNEQFF.

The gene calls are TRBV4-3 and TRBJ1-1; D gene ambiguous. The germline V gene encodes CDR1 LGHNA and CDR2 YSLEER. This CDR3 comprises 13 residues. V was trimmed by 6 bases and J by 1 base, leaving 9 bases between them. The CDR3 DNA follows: TGCGCCAGCAGATTTAACTCGAACACTGAAGCTTTCTTT. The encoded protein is CASRFNSNTEAFF.

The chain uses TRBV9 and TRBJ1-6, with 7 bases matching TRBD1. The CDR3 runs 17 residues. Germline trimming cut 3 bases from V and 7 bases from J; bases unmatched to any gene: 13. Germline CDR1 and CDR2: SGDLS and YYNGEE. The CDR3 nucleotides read TGTGCCAGCAGCGGGACGACAGGGCCCGGACAAAATTCACCCCTCCACTTT. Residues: CASSGTTGPGQNSPLHF.

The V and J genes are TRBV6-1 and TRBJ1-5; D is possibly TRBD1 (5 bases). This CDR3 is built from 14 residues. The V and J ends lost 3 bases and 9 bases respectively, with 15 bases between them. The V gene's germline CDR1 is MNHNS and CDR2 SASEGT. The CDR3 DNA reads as TGTGCCAGCAGTGAGGGGCCCAGGGAACGGCCCCAGCATTTT. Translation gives CASSEGPRERPQHF.